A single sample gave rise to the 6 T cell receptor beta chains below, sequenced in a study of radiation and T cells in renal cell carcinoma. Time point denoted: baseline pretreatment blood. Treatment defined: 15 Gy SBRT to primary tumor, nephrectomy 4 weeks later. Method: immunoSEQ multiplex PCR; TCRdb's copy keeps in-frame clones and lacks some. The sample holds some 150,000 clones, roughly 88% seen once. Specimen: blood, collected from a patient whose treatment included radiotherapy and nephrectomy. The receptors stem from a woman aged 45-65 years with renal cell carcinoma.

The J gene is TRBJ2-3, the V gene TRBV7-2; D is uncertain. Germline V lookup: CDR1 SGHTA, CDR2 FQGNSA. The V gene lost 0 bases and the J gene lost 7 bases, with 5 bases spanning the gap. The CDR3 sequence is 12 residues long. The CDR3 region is CASSLAGYTQYF. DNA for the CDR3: TGTGCCAGCAGCTTAGCGGGGTATACGCAGTATTTT.

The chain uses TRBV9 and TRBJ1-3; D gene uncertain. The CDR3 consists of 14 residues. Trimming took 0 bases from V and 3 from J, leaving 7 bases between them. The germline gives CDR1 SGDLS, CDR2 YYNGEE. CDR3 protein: CASSVVTDGNTIYF. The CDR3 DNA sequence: TGTGCCAGCAGCGTAGTTACAGATGGAAACACCATATATTTT.

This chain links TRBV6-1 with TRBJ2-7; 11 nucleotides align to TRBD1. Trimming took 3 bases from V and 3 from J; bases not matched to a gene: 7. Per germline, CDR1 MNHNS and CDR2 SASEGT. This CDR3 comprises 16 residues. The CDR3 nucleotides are TGTGCCAGCAGTGACCCGGACAGGGGGCTTTTCTACGAGCAGTACTTC. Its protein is CASSDPDRGLFYEQYF.

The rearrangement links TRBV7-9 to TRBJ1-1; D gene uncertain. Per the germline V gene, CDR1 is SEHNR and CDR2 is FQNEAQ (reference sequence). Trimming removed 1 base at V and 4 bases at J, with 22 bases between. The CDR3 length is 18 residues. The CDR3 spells CASSLDFRSSTVGTEAFF. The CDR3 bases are TGTGCCAGCAGCTTAGATTTCAGGTCTAGCACAGTCGGCACTGAAGCTTTCTTT.

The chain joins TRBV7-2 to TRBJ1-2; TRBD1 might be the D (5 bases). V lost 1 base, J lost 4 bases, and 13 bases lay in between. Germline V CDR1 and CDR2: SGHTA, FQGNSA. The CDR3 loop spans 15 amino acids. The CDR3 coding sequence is TGTGCCAGCAGCTTAGGTGGGGGGGATTTCTATGGCTACACCTTC. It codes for CASSLGGGDFYGYTF.

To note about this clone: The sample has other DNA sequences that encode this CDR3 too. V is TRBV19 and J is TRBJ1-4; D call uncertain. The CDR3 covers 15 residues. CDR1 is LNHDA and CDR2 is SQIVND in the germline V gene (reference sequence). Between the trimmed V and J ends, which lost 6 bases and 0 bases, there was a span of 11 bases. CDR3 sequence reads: CASSPRTATNEKLFF. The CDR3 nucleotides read TGTGCCAGTAGCCCCAGGACTGCAACTAATGAAAAACTGTTTTTT.